This T cell receptor beta chain originates from a study of blood T cell repertoires in COVID-19. Study at large: There were acute and convalescent COVID-19 samples, and they came from the United States, Italy and Spain. PBMCs, B-cell-depleted T cells, or T cells were the source of the cDNA or gDNA that made up the material.

Germline V gene data show CDR1 as SEHNR and CDR2 as FQNEAQ (reference sequence). J gave up 0 bases and V 0 bases, and 4 bases lay outside the gene matches. The CDR3 is made up of 17 amino acids. In the source study's methods: Estimation of nucleated cell counts was performed using reference gene primer amplification. Generated by immunoSEQ multiplex PCR, the TCRdb table keeps only in-frame clones and is missing some. Clone size and the V and J calls come from that table; the DNA yielded D and trimming. The sample shows about 100,000 clones, 85% to 90% of them seen only once. Material: peripheral blood. The sequence was obtained from a human donor with active COVID-19. The donor label of this sample is uncertain. The rearrangement uses TRBV7-9 and TRBJ1-3; TRBD1 aligns across 8 bases. The chain's CDR3 is CASSLAQGASSGNTIYF. The CDR3 region has the DNA TGTGCCAGCAGCTTAGCGCAGGGGGCAAGCTCTGGAAACACCATATATTTT. The whole variable domain, remainder taken from reference TRBV7-9 and TRBJ1-3, is DTGVSQNPRHKITKRGQNVTFRCDPISEHNRLYWYRQTLGQGPEFLTYFQNEAQLEKSRLLSDRFSAERPKGSFSTLEIQRTEQGDSAMYLCASSLAQGASSGNTIYFGEGSWLTVV.